These T cell receptor beta chains were read from a single sample in a study of response to subunit inactivated influenza vaccine. TCRdb reprocessed the RT-PCR reads with MiXCR, giving one entry per CDR3 protein. The sample lists roughly 650,000 distinct CDR3 sequences; 14% were seen once. Sequencing used PBMCs from blood, obtained around 14 days before vaccination. The receptors derive from a man in his forties or fifties who received an inactivated influenza vaccine. The CDR3 runs from the conserved cysteine through the conserved F or W. Fields, in order: J gene, clone size, V gene, D gene, CDR3 DNA, CDR3 protein. D genes are given only for firm matches. The listing skips clone size in some rows; elsewhere it reads once, few, many or a size class.

>TRBJ1-5|.|TRBV5-1|TRBD1
TGCGCCAGCAGCTTGAACCCCCCGACAGGGAGCAATCAGCCCCAGCATTTT
CASSLNPPTGSNQPQHF
>TRBJ2-1|.|TRBV27|.
TGTGCCAGCAGTATTCTAAGCGGCCGATCCTACAATGAGCAGTTCTTC
CASSILSGRSYNEQFF
>TRBJ2-7|few|TRBV20-1|TRBD2
TGCAGTGCTAGCGGGGGGAAAGCCTACGAGCAGTACTTC
CSASGGKAYEQYF
>TRBJ2-1|many|TRBV20-1|TRBD2
TGCAGTGCTAGAGATAGGGGGTTTAGCGGGGTCATGGATGAGCAGTTCTTC
CSARDRGFSGVMDEQFF
>TRBJ2-7|few|TRBV7-2|TRBD1
TGTGCCAGCACCCTAGCGTCGGGACAGGGTTACGAGCAGTACTTC
CASTLASGQGYEQYF
>TRBJ2-3|.|TRBV7-7|TRBD2
TGTGCCAGCAGCTTAGTAGCGGGCGCCACAGATACGCAGTATTTT
CASSLVAGATDTQYF
>TRBJ2-3|few|TRBV5-1|TRBD2
TGCGCCAGCAGCCCCGGGACTAACGGGACAGATACGCAGTATTTT
CASSPGTNGTDTQYF
>TRBJ2-1|.|TRBV5-1|.
TGCGCCAGCAGCTTTTCAGGTGAGCCCTACAATGAGCAGTTCTTC
CASSFSGEPYNEQFF
>TRBJ2-7|few|TRBV5-1|TRBD2
TGCGCCAGCAGCCGACTTGCTTATGGCGGGAGAGACGAGCAGTACTTC
CASSRLAYGGRDEQYF
>TRBJ1-2|.|TRBV3-1|.
TGTGCCAGCAGCCAAGCTGTGAACTATGGCTACACCTTC
CASSQAVNYGYTF
>TRBJ2-3|many|TRBV11-2|TRBD2
TGTGCCAGCAAGCGCACTAGCGGGGGATCAGGGTATAGCACAGATACGCAGTATTTT
CASKRTSGGSGYSTDTQYF
>TRBJ2-2|.|TRBV3-1|.
TGTGCCAGCACCCGCGGGGGCCCCAACACCGGGGAGCTGTTTTTT
CASTRGGPNTGELFF
>TRBJ1-6|.|TRBV4-3|TRBD1
TGCGCCAGCAGCCAATCTTTACCGGGACAGAGCTCCTATAATTCACCCCTCCACTTT
CASSQSLPGQSSYNSPLHF
>TRBJ2-3|.|TRBV7-2|TRBD2
TGTGCCAGCAGCTCGACAGCTAGCGGGAGGACAGATACGCAGTATTTT
CASSSTASGRTDTQYF
>TRBJ2-6|.|TRBV6-1|TRBD1
TGTGCCAGCAGAAGACAGGGGCTCCTCTCTGGGGCCAACGTCCTGACTTTC
CASRRQGLLSGANVLTF
>TRBJ1-1|few|TRBV6-2/TRBV6-3|.
TGTGCCAGCAGTTATCGGGGGGCGGCGAGCACTGAAGCTTTCTTT
CASSYRGAASTEAFF
>TRBJ2-1|.|TRBV30|TRBD2
TGTGCCTGGAGTGTGGGGCTAGCGGGAGGATGGGTTTACAATGAGCAGTTCTTC
CAWSVGLAGGWVYNEQFF
>TRBJ2-3|.|TRBV20-1|TRBD2
TGCAGTGCTCAAGAGAGCGGGAGTTCAGATACGCAGTATTTT
CSAQESGSSDTQYF
>TRBJ2-6|few|TRBV7-2|.
TGTGCCAGCAGCTTAGTGATTGTGGGGGGGGCCAACGTCCTGACTTTC
CASSLVIVGGANVLTF
>TRBJ1-2|many|TRBV2|.
TGTGCCAGCAGTGGGGGGGACCGAACTAACTATGGCTACACCTTC
CASSGGDRTNYGYTF
>TRBJ2-3|.|TRBV10-3|TRBD2
TGTGCCATCAGCCTTCTAGCGGGGGTCCTCGAGGGCACAGATACGCAGTATTTT
CAISLLAGVLEGTDTQYF
>TRBJ1-4|.|TRBV5-6|.
TGTGCCAGCAGCTTTTCCAGGGGCGGCGAAAAACTGTTTTTT
CASSFSRGGEKLFF
>TRBJ2-1|.|TRBV28|.
TGTGCCAGCATGCCGGGAAGGAGCTCCTACAATGAGCAGTTCTTC
CASMPGRSSYNEQFF
>TRBJ2-7|few|TRBV18|.
TGTGCCAGCTCCCTCCCCAGGACACGGACCTACGAGCAGTACTTC
CASSLPRTRTYEQYF
>TRBJ2-7|.|TRBV12-3/TRBV12-4|.
TGTGCCAGCAAATTTTCCGGCGGGATGTCCTACGAGCAGTACTTC
CASKFSGGMSYEQYF
>TRBJ1-1|.|TRBV29-1|TRBD1
TGCAGCGTTGATCGACAGGGGGCCACTGAAGCTTTCTTT
CSVDRQGATEAFF